These 18 T cell receptor beta chains came from one sample sequenced in a study of human T cells and chemical hapten exposure. Time point indicated: patch test 1, 2 weeks after DPC sensitization. Treatment indicated: therapeutic diphenylcyclopropenone sensitization with weekly scalp DPC. TCRdb used MiXCR to reprocess the RACE reads, holding one entry per CDR3 protein. The repertoire holds 180,000 or so distinct CDR3 sequences, with approximately 15% as singletons. The material was whole blood, obtained in connection with sensitization to the hapten diphenylcyclopropenone (DPC). The receptors stem from a woman aged 25 to 39 with alopecia areata. Some clones in this sample may be carry-over from other donors' samples.

This clonotype was counted only a few times. The CDR3: CASSFGRVAGANVLTF. DNA for the CDR3: TGTGCCAGCAGTTTTGGCAGGGTGGCTGGGGCCAACGTCCTGACTTTC. V and J are TRBV28 and TRBJ2-6, with TRBD1 as a possible D gene (5 bases). Trimming shortened V by 3 bases and J by 2 bases, and 11 bases separated the two germline ends. The germline gives CDR1 MDHEN, CDR2 SYDVKM. The CDR3 covers 16 residues.

This clonotype was detected a few times. This chain links TRBV27 with TRBJ2-7; 11 bases agree with TRBD1. The germline CDR1 and CDR2 sequences are MNHEY and SMNVEV (reference sequence). The V gene end was trimmed by 3 bases and the J gene end by 6 bases; junction bases not matched to a gene: 10. CDR3 length: 16 residues. In DNA, the CDR3 is TGTGCCAGCAGTTTCCTAGGGACAGGGGGAGTTCGCGAGCAGTACTTC. Translated, it gives CASSFLGTGGVREQYF.

This clonotype occurred many times. J is TRBJ2-1 and V is TRBV27; 8 bases match TRBD1. Germline lookup yields CDR1 MNHEY and CDR2 SMNVEV (reference sequence). The CDR3 loop spans 15 amino acids. V shed 2 bases and J 5 bases; nucleotides not matched to a gene: 5. As DNA, the CDR3 is TGTGCCAGCAGTTTAAAGGGACAGGTTAACAATGAGCAGTTCTTC. It yields the protein CASSLKGQVNNEQFF.

This clonotype was found a few times. The chain combines TRBV3-2 with TRBJ2-3; the DNA was not compared with TRBD1, the D call given in the table. TRBV3-2 is annotated as a pseudogene. The CDR3 spans 15 residues. The CDR3 DNA is TGTGCCAGCAGCCAAGTCACCGGACAGACAGATACGCAGTATTTT. Amino acids: CASSQVTGQTDTQYF.

This clonotype was observed at least ten times. The chain has TRBV29-1 and TRBJ1-1; D unresolved. Trimming cost V 3 bases and J 8 bases, with 19 bases left between them. CDR3 length: 14 residues. Germline V gene sequence: CDR1 SQVTM, CDR2 ANQGSEA. CDR3 bases: TGCAGCGTTGAGGCCTCCGGCAGGCCGCAAGAAGCTTTCTTT. Protein product: CSVEASGRPQEAFF.

This clonotype was seen many times. The chain combines TRBV25-1 with TRBJ2-6, with D uncertain. Germline CDR1 is MGHDK and CDR2 is SYGVNS. The CDR3 is 13 amino acids. Trimming took off 5 bases at V and 0 bases at J, with 2 bases between the two ends. CDR3 bases: TGTGCCAGCAGTAACTCTGGGGCCAACGTCCTGACTTTC. It specifies CASSNSGANVLTF.

This clonotype occurred many times. The V and J genes are TRBV7-2 and TRBJ1-2; possible D gene TRBD1, 5 bases. Germline V lookup: CDR1 SGHTA, CDR2 FQGNSA. The CDR3 is 14 residues long. Trimming removed 0 bases at V and 6 bases at J, with 11 bases between. Here the CDR3 DNA reads TGTGCCAGCAGCTTAGCGGCAGGGTTACATGGCTACACCTTC. Its protein product is CASSLAAGLHGYTF.

This clonotype was counted at least ten times. This chain connects TRBV7-9 to TRBJ2-1; D may be TRBD1 or TRBD2 (5 bases each). This CDR3 has 13 amino acids. Germline CDR1 and CDR2: SEHNR and FQNEAQ (reference sequence). V lost 4 bases, J lost 6 bases, and 10 bases lay in between. CDR3 bases: TGTGCCAGCAGCTGGGGGACCATCAATGAGCAGTTCTTC. Residues: CASSWGTINEQFF.

At least ten counts were recorded for this clonotype. V and J are TRBV3-1 and TRBJ2-3; no clear D gene. Between the trimmed V and J ends, which lost 1 base and 4 bases, there was a span of 3 bases. Germline V gene sequence: CDR1 LGHDT, CDR2 YNNKEL (reference sequence). CDR3 length equals 12 residues. The CDR3 protein is CASSQGADTQYF. CDR3 nucleotide sequence: TGTGCCAGCAGCCAAGGGGCAGATACGCAGTATTTT.

On this clonotype itself: It may be a read error: a sequence one base away is much more abundant. The chain has TRBV18 and TRBJ1-4; 7 bases match TRBD1. The germline V gene has CDR1 KGHSH and CDR2 LQKENI. This CDR3 has 15 amino acids. CDR3 loop: CVSSPFDRENEKLFF. Written as DNA, the CDR3 is TGTGTCAGCTCACCGTTCGACAGGGAAAATGAAAAACTGTTTTTT.

This sequence joins TRBV18 and TRBJ1-5; 8 bases map to TRBD1. Per germline, CDR1 KGHSH and CDR2 LQKENI. V shed 3 bases and J 6 bases; nucleotides not matched to a gene: 4. This CDR3 contains 14 residues. The CDR3: CASSPSQGAQPQHF. The CDR3 nucleotides are TGTGCCAGCTCACCGAGTCAGGGGGCTCAGCCCCAGCATTTT.

V and J are TRBV10-3 and TRBJ2-7; maybe TRBD2 (6 bases). The CDR3 has 14 residues. Germline V gene lookup returns CDR1 ENHRY and CDR2 SYGVKD. The germline V and J ends were trimmed by 7 bases and 6 bases, with 19 bases remaining between them. The CDR3 sequence is CAITVGGTSGEQYF. CDR3 sequence (DNA): TGTGCCATCACCGTAGGAGGGACCTCCGGCGAGCAGTACTTC.

The chain links TRBV5-1 to TRBJ2-2; 7 positions agree with TRBD1. V lost 2 bases to trimming and J lost 2 bases; unmatched junction nucleotides: 9. The CDR3 contains 17 residues. Germline CDR1 and CDR2: SGHRS and YFSETQ. The CDR3 sequence: CASSFRPGQLNTGELFF. Here the CDR3 DNA reads TGCGCCAGCAGCTTCCGGCCGGGACAGCTAAACACCGGGGAGCTGTTTTTT.

This clonotype came up many times. CDR3: CASSPGLAGEQETQYF. The CDR3 DNA follows: TGTGCCAGCAGCCCGGGACTAGCGGGGGAACAAGAGACCCAGTACTTC. The chain joins TRBV5-8 to TRBJ2-5, with 14 bases that match TRBD2. Germline CDR1 SGHTS, CDR2 YDEGEE. This CDR3 is built from 16 residues. V lost 4 bases and J lost 2; bases outside the gene matches: 4. The whole variable domain, remainder taken from reference TRBV5-8 and TRBJ2-5, is EAGVTQSPTHLIKTRGQQATLRCSPISGHTSVYWYQQALGLGLQFLLWYDEGEERNRGNFPPRFSGRQFPNYSSELNVNALELEDSALYLCASSPGLAGEQETQYFGPGTRLLVL.

This clonotype was counted many times. The chain combines TRBV29-1 with TRBJ2-7, with TRBD1 matching 8 bases. Trimming cost V 2 bases and J 4 bases; bases outside gene matches: 1. CDR1 is SQVTM, CDR2 ANQGSEA, per germline. The CDR3 covers 12 residues. For the CDR3, the DNA is TGCAGCGTTGAAAGACAGGGGTACGAGCAGTACTTC. Translated, it gives CSVERQGYEQYF.

The chain links TRBV7-9 to TRBJ1-6; TRBD1 matches 7 bases. The CDR3 is 14 amino acids. CDR1 is SEHNR and CDR2 is FQNEAQ in the germline V gene (reference sequence). The trim removed 5 bases at V and 9 bases at J, leaving 7 bases unmatched. The CDR3 nucleotides are TGTGCCAGCAGCCCAGCATCAGGGGGTTCACCCCTCCACTTT. It translates to CASSPASGGSPLHF.

The V gene is TRBV5-1, the J gene TRBJ1-2; no firm D call. This CDR3 contains 14 residues. Germline CDR1 is SGHRS and CDR2 is YFSETQ. Trimming removed 0 bases at V and 8 bases at J, with 14 bases between. The CDR3 sequence: CASSLDTRLEGYTF. The CDR3 bases are TGCGCCAGCAGCTTGGACACCCGGTTGGAGGGCTACACCTTC.

This clonotype was seen only a few times. The chain employs TRBV7-2 and TRBJ1-1; tentatively, D is TRBD1 (5 bases). The CDR3 has 15 amino acids. Germline CDR1 reads SGHTA; CDR2 reads FQGNSA. Deletions cut 3 bases from V and 0 bases from J, with 11 bases between. This chain's CDR3 is CASSFGAYMNTEAFF. CDR3 sequence (DNA): TGTGCCAGCAGCTTCGGGGCGTATATGAACACTGAAGCTTTCTTT.